This T cell receptor beta chain is drawn from a study of OX40 agonist ivuxolimab in advanced cancers. This clone was observed a single time. Its antigen is unknown. Sequenced by immunoSEQ multiplex PCR; TCRdb stores in-frame clones only, minus some. The sample has 35,000 to 45,000 clones; approximately 83% are singletons. Excluded were patients having autoimmune disease history or systemic immunosuppression. Findings and limits, study-wide: More expanded clones were found, on average, in CD8+ than in CD4+ T cells.

The sequence derives from an adult with an advanced solid tumor such as melanoma, head and neck, liver or kidney cancer. Sequenced here: CD4+ or CD8+ T cells sorted from blood, sampled in a trial of the OX40 agonist ivuxolimab.

The CDR3 DNA sequence: TGTGCCAGCAGCTTACTAGCGGTGAACTACAATGAGCAGTTCTTC. As protein: CASSLLAVNYNEQFF. The chain recombines TRBV28 with TRBJ2-1; the match to TRBD2 covers 8 bases. The CDR3 is 15 amino acids. Trimming removed 6 bases from V and 3 bases from J; junction bases left unmatched: 7. Germline V gene data show CDR1 as MDHEN and CDR2 as SYDVKM.